This T cell receptor (beta chain) comes out of a study of early T cells in non-severe SARS-CoV-2 infection. The CDR3 totals 14 residues. CDR1 is MNHEY and CDR2 is SVGAGI in the germline V gene. After removal of 2 bases from V and 1 base from J, the junction contained 1 base not matched to a gene. TCRdb recomputed calls from the 5' RACE reads with MiXCR, one row per CDR3 protein. The sample has 45,000 to 60,000 distinct CDR3 sequences, 6.5% to 8.5% seen once. The gene calls are TRBV6-5 and TRBJ1-1; 7 bases fit TRBD1. The TCR sequence derives from an adult who was a healthcare worker with PCR-confirmed SARS-CoV-2 infection or an uninfected control (not recorded which). The sequenced material came from whole blood. CDR3 DNA sequence: TGTGCCAGCAGTTACGGGACAGCGAACACTGAAGCTTTCTTT. Translating gives CASSYGTANTEAFF.